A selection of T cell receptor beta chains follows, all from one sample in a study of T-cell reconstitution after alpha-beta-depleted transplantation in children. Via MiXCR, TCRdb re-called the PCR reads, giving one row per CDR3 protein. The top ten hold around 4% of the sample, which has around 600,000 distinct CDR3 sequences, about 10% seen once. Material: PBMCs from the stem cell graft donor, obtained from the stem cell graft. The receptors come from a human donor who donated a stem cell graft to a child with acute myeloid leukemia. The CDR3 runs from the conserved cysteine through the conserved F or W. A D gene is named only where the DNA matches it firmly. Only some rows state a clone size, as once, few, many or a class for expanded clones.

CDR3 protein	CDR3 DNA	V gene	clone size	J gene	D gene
CASSPWDRDNTEAFF	TGTGCCAGCAGTCCCTGGGACAGGGATAACACTGAAGCTTTCTTT	TRBV12-3/TRBV12-4	few	TRBJ1-1	TRBD1
CAWSAVGGSNQPQHF	TGTGCCTGGAGTGCGGTAGGAGGAAGCAATCAGCCCCAGCATTTT	TRBV30	.	TRBJ1-5	.
CANSTSGRVQETQYF	TGTGCCAACTCAACTAGCGGGAGGGTCCAAGAGACCCAGTACTTC	TRBV6-2/TRBV6-3	.	TRBJ2-5	TRBD2
CASSQRTRGADTQYF	TGTGCCAGCAGCCAAAGGACTAGAGGGGCGGATACGCAGTATTTT	TRBV5-4	few	TRBJ2-3	TRBD2
CSARDPQANTGELFF	TGCAGTGCTAGAGATCCACAGGCGAACACCGGGGAGCTGTTTTTT	TRBV20-1	few	TRBJ2-2	.
CASSLTVAGVGEQYF	TGTGCCAGCAGCTTGACCGTGGCAGGCGTAGGGGAGCAGTACTTC	TRBV7-2	.	TRBJ2-7	.
CASSLPGLGREQYF	TGTGCCAGCAGTTTACCCGGACTGGGGAGGGAGCAGTACTTC	TRBV27	.	TRBJ2-7	.
CASSPAGQVEAYEQYF	TGTGCCAGCAGTCCAGCGGGACAGGTCGAGGCCTACGAGCAGTACTTC	TRBV6-1	.	TRBJ2-7	.
CASSPTVVAGGIDTQYF	TGCGCCAGCAGCCCGACGGTTGTGGCGGGAGGGATAGATACGCAGTATTTT	TRBV5-1	.	TRBJ2-3	TRBD2
CASSLATGRSEAFF	TGCGCCAGCAGCTTGGCCACGGGGAGGTCTGAAGCTTTCTTT	TRBV5-1	many	TRBJ1-1	.
CSVVPRDEQFF	TGCAGCGTTGTACCCAGGGACGAGCAGTTCTTC	TRBV29-1	many	TRBJ2-1	.
CASSSNTGAGANVLTF	TGTGCCAGCAGTTCAAACACAGGGGCTGGGGCCAACGTCCTGACTTTC	TRBV27	many	TRBJ2-6	TRBD1
CASSPGQGGSNQPQHF	TGCGCCAGCAGCCCGGGACAGGGAGGAAGCAATCAGCCCCAGCATTTT	TRBV5-1	.	TRBJ1-5	TRBD1
CASSLGLRGRGTDTQYF	TGTGCCAGCAGCTTAGGTCTGAGGGGTAGAGGCACAGATACGCAGTATTTT	TRBV7-8	.	TRBJ2-3	.
CASSPNSNQPQHF	TGTGCCAGCAGCCCCAATAGCAATCAGCCCCAGCATTTT	TRBV6-5	many	TRBJ1-5	.
CASSQKGRGPYEQYF	TGTGCCAGCAGCCAGAAGGGGAGAGGGCCCTACGAGCAGTACTTC	TRBV12-3/TRBV12-4	.	TRBJ2-7	.
CSVGRGTGELFF	TGCAGCGTTGGGAGGGGCACCGGGGAGCTGTTTTTT	TRBV29-1	few	TRBJ2-2	.
CASSEDLAPETQYF	TGCGCCAGCAGTGAAGATCTAGCCCCAGAGACCCAGTACTTC	TRBV4-1	few	TRBJ2-5	.
CASIQFTGELFF	TGTGCCAGCATCCAATTTACCGGGGAGCTGTTTTTT	TRBV7-9	.	TRBJ2-2	.
CASSPLQGERNEKLFF	TGTGCCAGCAGCCCCCTCCAGGGCGAAAGGAATGAAAAACTGTTTTTT	TRBV4-2	few	TRBJ1-4	.
CASSQDAGLAGAYNEQFF	TGTGCCAGCAGCCAAGATGCCGGACTAGCGGGAGCCTACAATGAGCAGTTCTTC	TRBV3-1	.	TRBJ2-1	TRBD2
CSAVVGLAGVGEQYF	TGCAGCGCCGTGGTGGGGCTAGCGGGAGTGGGGGAGCAGTACTTC	TRBV29-1	many	TRBJ2-7	TRBD2
CASRERTSGLHEQYF	TGTGCCAGCAGGGAAAGGACTAGCGGGCTCCACGAGCAGTACTTC	TRBV27	many	TRBJ2-7	TRBD2
CASSPGVFINSYEQYF	TGCGCCAGCAGCCCGGGGGTTTTTATAAACTCCTACGAGCAGTACTTC	TRBV4-3	.	TRBJ2-7	.
CAWSGLRQKYEQYF	TGTGCCTGGAGTGGACTACGACAGAAATACGAGCAGTACTTC	TRBV30	many	TRBJ2-7	.
CASSPGHNTDTQYF	TGCGCCAGCAGCCCGGGACATAACACAGATACGCAGTATTTT	TRBV4-3	.	TRBJ2-3	.
CAISDPTGNQPQHF	TGTGCCATCAGTGACCCGACAGGCAATCAGCCCCAGCATTTT	TRBV10-3	many	TRBJ1-5	.
CASHTGLAEVNTQYF	TGTGCCAGCCATACCGGCCTAGCGGAAGTTAATACGCAGTATTTT	TRBV6-2/TRBV6-3	many	TRBJ2-3	TRBD2
CASSLRGGNMNTEAFF	TGTGCCAGCAGCCTCCGGGGGGGCAACATGAACACTGAAGCTTTCTTT	TRBV3-1	.	TRBJ1-1	.
CASSHTDRSYEQYF	TGTGCCAGCAGCCACACAGACAGGTCCTACGAGCAGTACTTC	TRBV12-3/TRBV12-4	few	TRBJ2-7	.
CSAPRDEETQYF	TGCAGTGCTCCGCGGGACGAAGAGACCCAGTACTTC	TRBV20-1	few	TRBJ2-5	.
CASSEFSVREGPGQAILGYGYTF	TGTGCCAGCAGTGAATTCTCGGTTCGAGAGGGACCGGGACAGGCTATTCTGGGCTATGGCTACACCTTC	TRBV25-1	.	TRBJ1-2	TRBD1
CAYSTSGSISQYF	TGTGCCTACTCGACTAGCGGGAGTATTTCGCAGTACTTC	TRBV30	once	TRBJ2-7	TRBD2
CASSFAAGTYNEQFF	TGTGCCAGCAGCTTTGCCGCGGGGACTTACAATGAGCAGTTCTTC	TRBV7-2	many	TRBJ2-1	.